The 27 T cell receptor beta chains presented below share a single source sample, sequenced in a study of blood T cell repertoires in COVID-19. Profiling relied on immunoSEQ multiplex PCR, and the TCRdb table lists in-frame clones only, not all of them. The data hold around 390,000 clones, with about 83% observed a single time. Sequencing was performed on PBMCs or T cells enriched from blood (not recorded which). All receptors come from a woman in her forties or fifties who had recovered from COVID-19.

The chain joins TRBV27 to TRBJ1-1; the D is unclear. V gave up 5 bases and J gave up 7 bases, with 14 bases separating them. The CDR3 extends over 13 amino acids. Per the germline V gene, CDR1 is MNHEY and CDR2 is SMNVEV (reference sequence). CDR3 protein: CASSPTVGGEAFF. The CDR3 bases are TGTGCCAGCAGTCCTACTGTGGGAGGTGAAGCTTTCTTT.

Turning to this clone: One end of the junction does not line up with germline, which may come from a read error. This chain joins TRBV28 and TRBJ1-1, with 8 bases fitting TRBD1. The CDR3 is 15 residues long. CDR1 is MDHEN and CDR2 is SYDVKM in the germline V gene. The DNA of the CDR3 is TGTGCCAGCAGCCAAAACCAGGGGGCGGGCACTGAAGCTTTTTTT. Translated, it gives CASSQNQGAGTEAFF. Drawing the rest from reference TRBV28 and TRBJ1-1, the complete variable domain is DVKVTQSSRYLVKRTGEKVFLECVQDMDHENMFWYRQDPGLGLRLIYFSYDVKMKEKGDIPEGYSVSREKKERFSLILESASTNQTSMYLCASSQNQGAGTEAFFGQGTRLTVV.

The rearrangement joins TRBV6-6 to TRBJ1-1, with TRBD1 as a possible D gene (5 bases). This CDR3 comprises 15 residues. The germline gives CDR1 MNHNY, CDR2 SVGAGI (reference sequence). V shed 2 bases and J shed 1 base, with 11 bases lying between them. The CDR3 region is CASSYGLRGNTEAFF. The CDR3 bases are TGTGCCAGCAGTTACGGTTTAAGGGGGAACACTGAAGCTTTCTTT.

This clone was seen more than once but under ten times. V and J are TRBV6-5 and TRBJ2-7; the D gene is possibly TRBD1 (5 bases). The CDR3 consists of 13 residues. V lost 3 bases to trimming and J lost 3 bases, with 9 bases between them. Germline V gives CDR1 MNHEY, CDR2 SVGAGI. DNA of the CDR3: TGTGCCAGCAGTTATGGCAGGGTCTACGAGCAGTACTTC. This translates into CASSYGRVYEQYF.

The chain joins TRBV24-1 to TRBJ1-5; unclear D gene. The V end lost 5 bases, the J end lost 5 bases, and 12 bases lay between the germline ends. This CDR3 region has 14 residues. Germline CDR1 KGHDR, CDR2 SFDVKD. CDR3 loop: CATSGGGKDQPQHF. CDR3 nucleotides: TGTGCCACCAGTGGGGGAGGGAAAGATCAGCCCCAGCATTTT.

The chain uses TRBV6-1 and TRBJ1-4; TRBD1 might be the D (6 bases). There are 15 residues in the CDR3. Germline CDR1 MNHNS, CDR2 SASEGT. Trimming removed 2 bases at V and 8 bases at J, with 15 bases between. DNA for the CDR3: TGTGCCAGCAGTGAATATAACAGGGACCCCGAAAAACTGTTTTTT. It is translated as CASSEYNRDPEKLFF.

The chain recombines TRBV3-1 (or the pseudogene TRBV3-2) with TRBJ1-1, with TRBD1 matching over 9 bases. With V trimmed by 3 bases and J by 4 bases, 3 bases remained unmatched. CDR1 LGHDT and CDR2 YNNKEL come from the germline V gene (reference sequence). The CDR3 totals 14 residues. CDR3 residues: CASSQTGGITEAFF. The CDR3 region has the DNA TGTGCCAGCAGCCAGACAGGGGGGATCACTGAAGCTTTCTTT.

This CDR3 reads CASSEWGQGTEAFF. For the CDR3, the DNA is TGTGCCAGTAGTGAATGGGGACAGGGTACTGAAGCTTTCTTT. The chain joins TRBV19 to TRBJ1-1; TRBD1 agrees at 9 bases. Trimming removed 5 bases from V and 5 bases from J; junction bases left unmatched: 6. The CDR3 sequence is 14 residues long. Per germline, CDR1 LNHDA and CDR2 SQIVND (reference sequence).

V is TRBV5-1 and J is TRBJ1-3, with a possible D match to TRBD1 (5 bases). With 3 bases removed from V and 0 bases from J, the gap between germline ends came to 10 bases. The CDR3 loop spans 15 amino acids. Germline V gene lookup returns CDR1 SGHRS and CDR2 YFSETQ. The CDR3 reads CASSWGDGSGNTIYF. For the CDR3, the DNA is TGCGCCAGCAGCTGGGGGGACGGCTCTGGAAACACCATATATTTT.

Written as DNA, the CDR3 is TGTGCCAGCAGCCAGGGACGGACAGTGAACACTGAAGCTTTCTTT. Protein sequence: CASSQGRTVNTEAFF. The chain has TRBV4-2 and TRBJ1-1; possibly TRBD1 for D (6 bases). The germline V and J ends were trimmed by 3 bases and 0 bases, with 11 bases remaining between them. Germline V gene lookup returns CDR1 LGHNA and CDR2 YNFKEQ. CDR3 length equals 15 residues.

This rearrangement joins TRBV13 to TRBJ2-1, with 10 positions matching TRBD1. The V gene's germline CDR1 is PRHDT and CDR2 FYEKMQ (reference sequence). Unmatched junction bases numbered 7, after V lost 5 bases and J lost 6 bases. The CDR3 covers 15 residues. The CDR3 DNA is TGTGCCAGCAGCCAGGGGGGACAGGGGTTCAATGAGCAGTTCTTC. As protein: CASSQGGQGFNEQFF.

The chain recombines TRBV4-2 with TRBJ1-4; 7 bases align to TRBD1. Germline V gene data show CDR1 as LGHNA and CDR2 as YNFKEQ. This CDR3 region has 16 residues. V was pared by 4 bases and J by 7 bases, with 12 bases of the junction left unmatched. The CDR3 coding sequence is TGTGCCAGCAGCCGCGAGGGAAACAGGGGTGGTGAAAAACTGTTTTTT. Its translation is CASSREGNRGGEKLFF.

The CDR3 region has the DNA TGTGCCAGCAGCTTAAGGCAGGGTAATCAGCCCCAGCATTTT. This translates into CASSLRQGNQPQHF. The V call is TRBV7-8, the J call TRBJ1-5, with D possibly being TRBD1 (5 bases). The ends were cut back, 2 bases at V and 4 bases at J, with 9 bases in the middle. The CDR3 totals 14 residues. Germline V CDR1 and CDR2: SGHVS, FQNEAQ.

The rearrangement links TRBV29-1 to TRBJ2-4, with a possible D match to TRBD2 (5 bases). The CDR3 covers 15 residues. Trimming removed 1 base from V and 9 bases from J, with 19 bases in between. CDR1 and CDR2 (germline): SQVTM, ANQGSEA. The CDR3 here is CSVEVLTPRESIQYF. The CDR3 DNA reads TGCAGCGTTGAAGTGTTGACACCCCGGGAAAGCATTCAGTACTTC.

The V call is TRBV30, the J call TRBJ1-1; D gene uncertain. Trimming shortened V by 2 bases and J by 3 bases, and 10 bases separated the two germline ends. From germline, CDR1 is GTSNPN and CDR2 SVGIG (reference sequence). The CDR3 runs 13 residues. CDR3 amino acids: CAWSFQRDTEAFF. CDR3 nucleotide sequence: TGTGCCTGGAGTTTCCAGAGGGACACTGAAGCTTTCTTT.

In regard to this clone: Other DNA variants within this sample encode the same CDR3. This chain joins TRBV12-3 or TRBV12-4 and TRBJ1-1; TRBD1 is a possible D gene (6 bases). This CDR3 contains 13 residues. V was shortened by 5 bases and J by 0 bases, with 7 bases between the two germline ends. CDR3 sequence reads: CASSGQLNTEAFF. The DNA for the CDR3 is TGTGCCAGCAGTGGACAGCTGAACACTGAAGCTTTCTTT.

This sequence joins TRBV2 and TRBJ2-3; TRBD2 agrees at 16 bases. The ends lost 1 base at V and 2 bases at J; junction bases unmatched: 3. The CDR3 loop spans 18 amino acids. Germline V gene sequence: CDR1 SNHLY, CDR2 FYNNEI. The CDR3 loop reads CASSEVGLAGGITDTQYF. The CDR3 DNA sequence: TGTGCCAGCAGTGAAGTGGGACTAGCGGGGGGGATCACAGATACGCAGTATTTT.

This chain uses TRBV3-1 (or the pseudogene TRBV3-2) with TRBJ2-3; 8 bases are shared with TRBD2. The CDR3 has 16 amino acids. The germline CDR1 and CDR2 sequences are LGHDT and YNNKEL (reference sequence). V was pared by 4 bases and J by 2 bases, with 8 bases of the junction left unmatched. The chain's CDR3 is CASSPTGGALTDTQYF. CDR3 DNA: TGTGCCAGCAGCCCAACGGGGGGGGCCCTCACAGATACGCAGTATTTT.

The rearrangement uses TRBV7-9 and TRBJ1-2, with 8 bases identical to TRBD1. Per germline, CDR1 SEHNR and CDR2 FQNEAQ (reference sequence). The J segment lost 4 bases and the V segment lost 5 bases, leaving 12 bases of the junction unmatched. The CDR3 has 16 amino acids. The CDR3 sequence is CASSERTGFFFYGYTF. For the CDR3, the DNA is TGTGCCAGCAGCGAAAGGACAGGGTTTTTTTTCTATGGCTACACCTTC.

This sequence joins TRBV7-9 and TRBJ1-1, with D unresolved. Germline CDR1 reads SEHNR; CDR2 reads FQNEAQ (reference sequence). The CDR3 length is 13 residues. The ends were cut back, 4 bases at V and 0 bases at J, with 6 bases in the middle. The CDR3 sequence: CASSSYLNTEAFF. DNA for the CDR3: TGTGCCAGCAGCTCGTATCTGAACACTGAAGCTTTCTTT.

V usage is TRBV2 and J usage is TRBJ2-7; 7 nucleotides agree with TRBD1. The CDR3 is 13 amino acids. The germline CDR1 and CDR2 sequences are SNHLY and FYNNEI. V lost 5 bases, J lost 5 bases, and 6 bases stayed unmatched. CDR3 sequence reads: CASSQTGWHEQYF. CDR3 in DNA: TGTGCCAGCAGTCAGACAGGGTGGCACGAGCAGTACTTC.

The V and J genes are TRBV7-6 and TRBJ2-1; D gene unclear. Germline values: CDR1 SGHVS, CDR2 FNYEAQ. The CDR3 is 12 amino acids. Trimming pared 5 bases from V and 9 bases from J, leaving 11 bases between. The CDR3 nucleotides are TGTGCCAGCAGCCTTGACAATTCTGAGCAGTTCTTC. It specifies CASSLDNSEQFF.

Comments on this clone: Sequence at one end of the junction differs from germline and may be a read error. The chain carries TRBV7-9 and TRBJ1-4; D call uncertain. The germline V gene encodes CDR1 SEHNR and CDR2 FQNEAQ (reference sequence). CDR3 size: 14 residues. The CDR3 is CASSLIQRNERLFF. The CDR3 nucleotides read TGTGCCAGCAGCTTAATACAGAGAAATGAAAGACTGTTTTTT.

The chain employs TRBV3-1 (or the pseudogene TRBV3-2) and TRBJ2-3, with D tentatively TRBD2 (6 bases). CDR1 LGHDT and CDR2 YNNKEL come from the germline V gene (reference sequence). This CDR3 is built from 15 residues. V was clipped by 4 bases and J by 2 bases, with 13 bases between them. The CDR3 reads CASSPPGGVTDTQYF. The CDR3 DNA reads as TGTGCCAGCAGCCCTCCCGGGGGTGTCACAGATACGCAGTATTTT.

The chain uses TRBV28 and TRBJ1-5; D may be TRBD1 (5 bases). Germline V gives CDR1 MDHEN, CDR2 SYDVKM. Trimming left V 5 bases short and J 5 bases short, with 13 bases between. The CDR3 runs to 14 residues. CDR3 DNA sequence: TGTGCCAGCAGTCCAGGGTTGGTGTATCAGCCCCAGCATTTT. Its protein is CASSPGLVYQPQHF.

The rearrangement joins TRBV5-4 to TRBJ1-2; TRBD1 matches 10 bases. The CDR3 sequence is 16 residues long. The germline CDR1 and CDR2 sequences are SGHNT and YYREEE (reference sequence). The J segment lost 4 bases and the V segment lost 4 bases, leaving 10 bases of the junction unmatched. The CDR3 DNA reads as TGTGCCAGCAGCAAGGGACAGGGGACGGTCGGCTATGGCTACACCTTC. It is translated as CASSKGQGTVGYGYTF.

The table lists this clone with a count of one. The CDR3 spells CASSSDRAAETQYF. The CDR3 coding sequence is TGCGCCAGCAGCTCCGACAGGGCGGCCGAGACCCAGTACTTC. V is TRBV5-1 and J is TRBJ2-5, with 7 bases aligning to TRBD1. V shed 3 bases and J 5 bases; nucleotides not matched to a gene: 7. Germline V gene lookup returns CDR1 SGHRS and CDR2 YFSETQ. The CDR3 covers 14 residues. The full variable domain, rest sourced from reference TRBV5-1 and TRBJ2-5, is KAGVTQTPRYLIKTRGQQVTLSCSPISGHRSVSWYQQTPGQGLQFLFEYFSETQRNKGNFPGRFSGRQFSNSRSEMNVSTLELGDSALYLCASSSDRAAETQYFGPGTRLLVL.